The 30 T cell receptor beta chains below were found in one sample sequenced in a study of T cell changes during pregnancy in multiple sclerosis. Sequencing was performed with immunoSEQ multiplex PCR; in TCRdb, only in-frame clones are kept and a portion is missing. The top ten clones hold about 0.89% of a sample with some 47,000 clones, about 96% of them seen once. The source was peripheral blood, collected in the second trimester of pregnancy. The receptors here all came from a female donor with multiple sclerosis, enrolled in a pregnancy study.

V and J are TRBV10-3 and TRBJ1-2; TRBD1 might be the D (5 bases). The CDR3 covers 17 residues. The germline CDR1 and CDR2 sequences are ENHRY and SYGVKD. Trimming shortened V by 6 bases and J by 6 bases, and 26 bases separated the two germline ends. CDR3 sequence (DNA): TGTGCCATCAGAGACCTTGGGGCAACAGGAAATTCGCATGGCTACACCTTC. Its protein product is CAIRDLGATGNSHGYTF.

The J gene is TRBJ1-1, the V gene TRBV7-9; 9 nucleotides match TRBD1. Germline lookup yields CDR1 SEHNR and CDR2 FQNEAQ (reference sequence). The ends lost 4 bases at V and 2 bases at J; junction bases unmatched: 8. CDR3 length: 16 amino acids. The CDR3 bases are TGTGCCAGCAGCTCAATGGGACAGGGAAGAAACACTGAAGCTTTCTTT. It is translated as CASSSMGQGRNTEAFF.

The gene calls are TRBV2 and TRBJ2-3, with 13 positions matching TRBD2. The CDR3 spans 18 residues. The junction had 11 bases not matched to a gene; V was cut back by 6 bases and J by 2 bases. Germline lookup yields CDR1 SNHLY and CDR2 FYNNEI. The CDR3 sequence: CASRKSPTSGGATDTQYF. Written as DNA, the CDR3 is TGTGCCAGCAGGAAGTCCCCCACTAGCGGGGGGGCCACAGATACGCAGTATTTT.

V gene TRBV11-2 combines with J gene TRBJ2-5, with a weak D call TRBD1 (6 bases). The CDR3 is 16 amino acids. V lost 5 bases and J 3 bases, leaving 19 bases between the germline ends. CDR1 and CDR2 (germline): SGHAT, FQNNGV. CDR3 sequence reads: CASSPGERRPKETQYF. The CDR3 nucleotides read TGTGCCAGCAGCCCAGGGGAGAGGAGGCCCAAAGAGACCCAGTACTTC.

This chain connects TRBV18 to TRBJ2-7; tentative D call: TRBD2 (6 bases). The CDR3 is made up of 13 amino acids. Germline values: CDR1 KGHSH, CDR2 LQKENI. Trimming shortened V by 6 bases and J by 4 bases, and 13 bases separated the two germline ends. CDR3 residues: CASSGSGGYEQYF. In DNA form, the CDR3 reads TGTGCCAGCTCGGGTTCCGGGGGTTACGAGCAGTACTTC.

The chain couples TRBV12-5 to TRBJ2-3; D is perhaps TRBD1 (6 bases). Germline V lookup: CDR1 LGHNT, CDR2 FRNRAP. This CDR3 has 15 amino acids. With 3 bases removed from V and 3 bases from J, the gap between germline ends came to 13 bases. CDR3 nucleotide sequence: TGTGCTAGTGGTTTCTCTTACAGGGAAACAGATACGCAGTATTTT. Its translation: CASGFSYRETDTQYF.

Details on this clone: Sequence at one end of the junction differs from germline and may be a read error. The rearrangement links TRBV9 to TRBJ2-3; TRBD2 matches 9 bases. Germline-derived CDR1 and CDR2 are SGDLS and YYNGEE. The CDR3 runs to 14 residues. CDR3 loop: CASSAPQRGALGNF. DNA for the CDR3: TGTGCCAGCAGCGCCCCCCAGCGGGGGGCCCTTGGGAATTTT.

The rearrangement links TRBV7-9 to TRBJ2-5; D ambiguous. The CDR3 extends over 11 amino acids. Germline V CDR1 and CDR2: SEHNR, FQNEAQ (reference sequence). Trimming pared 2 bases from V and 4 bases from J, leaving 2 bases between. The CDR3 bases are TGTGCCAGCAGCTTACTAGAGACCCAGTACTTC. Its translation: CASSLLETQYF.

The chain uses TRBV5-4 and TRBJ1-2, with TRBD1 matching over 8 bases. The V segment lost 4 bases and the J segment 8 bases; nucleotides outside the gene matches: 10. The CDR3 length is 14 residues. Germline CDR1 SGHNT, CDR2 YYREEE (reference sequence). CDR3 loop: CASSLRTGSGGYTF. The DNA of the CDR3 is TGTGCCAGCAGCCTTCGGACAGGGTCAGGGGGCTACACCTTC.

The chain couples TRBV4-2 to TRBJ1-1; D ambiguous. Germline CDR1 reads LGHNA; CDR2 reads YNFKEQ. V lost 4 bases to trimming and J lost 4 bases, with 19 bases between them. The CDR3 has 16 residues. CDR3 sequence reads: CASSLDPGGESTEAFF. The CDR3 DNA reads as TGTGCCAGCAGCCTCGACCCGGGAGGAGAGAGCACTGAAGCTTTCTTT.

The V and J genes are TRBV27 and TRBJ2-7, with TRBD1 matching 9 bases. The germline gives CDR1 MNHEY, CDR2 SMNVEV (reference sequence). CDR3 length equals 18 residues. The V segment lost 5 bases and the J segment 5 bases; nucleotides outside the gene matches: 19. DNA of the CDR3: TGTGCCAGCAGTACCGGACAGGGGTCCTCCTTATCTGGGGACGAGCAGTACTTC. This codes for CASSTGQGSSLSGDEQYF.

The CDR3 region has the DNA TGTGCCAGTACCCTGGACAGGGTGGCAGATACGCAGTATTTT. The encoded protein is CASTLDRVADTQYF. The chain recombines TRBV19 with TRBJ2-3; 8 positions match TRBD1. Unmatched junction bases numbered 7, after V lost 7 bases and J lost 4 bases. The CDR3 is 14 amino acids. Germline V gives CDR1 LNHDA, CDR2 SQIVND (reference sequence).

The chain links TRBV5-4 to TRBJ2-2; possible D gene TRBD2, 6 bases. Germline CDR1 is SGHNT and CDR2 is YYREEE (reference sequence). This CDR3 is 15 amino acids long. Trimming removed 4 bases from V and 1 base from J, with 11 bases in between. CDR3 amino acids: CASSIGRGNTGELFF. Here the CDR3 DNA reads TGTGCCAGCAGCATCGGGCGGGGGAACACCGGGGAGCTGTTTTTT.

This clone was seen once. The chain is built from TRBV18 and TRBJ2-1, with TRBD2 matching 7 bases. Germline V gives CDR1 KGHSH, CDR2 LQKENI. V lost 4 bases, J lost 8 bases, and 11 bases stayed unmatched. CDR3 length: 15 residues. CDR3 amino acids: CASSREGPPSDEQFF. The CDR3 nucleotides are TGTGCCAGCTCACGGGAGGGACCTCCAAGCGATGAGCAGTTCTTC.

The rearrangement joins TRBV19 to TRBJ2-1, with a tentative D call TRBD2 (6 bases). This CDR3 has 13 amino acids. CDR1 is LNHDA, CDR2 SQIVND, per germline (reference sequence). Between the trimmed V and J ends, which lost 5 bases and 10 bases, there was a span of 15 bases. The CDR3 coding sequence is TGTGCCAGTAGTTTGTTGGGAGGCGGGGAGCAGTTCTTC. As protein: CASSLLGGGEQFF. The variable domain in full, completed from reference TRBV19 and TRBJ2-1, reads DGGITQSPKYLFRKEGQNVTLSCEQNLNHDAMYWYRQDPGQGLRLIYYSQIVNDFQKGDIAEGYSVSREKKESFPLTVTSAQKNPTAFYLCASSLLGGGEQFFGPGTRLTVL.

The rearrangement links TRBV2 to TRBJ1-3; D uncertain. The CDR3 is 15 residues long. Germline values: CDR1 SNHLY, CDR2 FYNNEI. V was trimmed by 5 bases and J by 0 bases, leaving 11 bases between them. CDR3: CASSQGANSGNTIYF. The CDR3 bases are TGTGCCAGCAGTCAAGGCGCTAACTCTGGAAACACCATATATTTT.

The chain has TRBV27 and TRBJ1-5; 8 bases agree with TRBD1. The CDR3 is 17 amino acids. CDR1 is MNHEY and CDR2 is SMNVEV in the germline V gene (reference sequence). V trimming: 3 bases; J trimming: 4 bases; junction bases outside the gene matches: 11. CDR3 bases: TGTGCCAGCAGTTTTGGTGGTGTCCAGGGGGCGAATCAGCCCCAGCATTTT. This gives the protein CASSFGGVQGANQPQHF.

V and J are TRBV2 and TRBJ2-3; tentative D call: TRBD1 (6 bases). The ends were cut back, 6 bases at V and 0 bases at J, with 16 bases in the middle. Germline V gene lookup returns CDR1 SNHLY and CDR2 FYNNEI. The CDR3 has 16 amino acids. The CDR3 DNA reads as TGTGCCAGCAGATGGGCGCAGGGGATAAGCACAGATACGCAGTATTTT. Amino acid sequence: CASRWAQGISTDTQYF.

The rearrangement joins TRBV9 to TRBJ2-7; TRBD2 aligns across 9 bases. J gave up 5 bases and V 0 bases, and 21 bases lay outside the gene matches. CDR1 is SGDLS and CDR2 is YYNGEE in the germline V gene. CDR3 size: 20 residues. In DNA, the CDR3 is TGTGCCAGCAGCGTAGCGTCCGCCGAGCTAGCGGGGCCTCTTATCCACGAGCAGTACTTC. It specifies CASSVASAELAGPLIHEQYF.

The chain employs TRBV10-3 and TRBJ2-7; maybe TRBD2 (5 bases). V was cut by 5 bases and J by 0 bases, with 11 bases left in between. This CDR3 has 14 amino acids. CDR1 is ENHRY, CDR2 SYGVKD, per germline. As DNA, the CDR3 is TGTGCCATCAGTTTTAGCGCCAGCTCCTACGAGCAGTACTTC. As protein: CAISFSASSYEQYF.

V is TRBV15 and J is TRBJ2-7, with a weak D call TRBD2 (6 bases). The V end lost 1 base, the J end lost 2 bases, and 6 bases lay between the germline ends. Germline CDR1 reads LNHNV; CDR2 reads YYDKDF (reference sequence). The CDR3 has 13 residues. CDR3: CATSRGTTYEQYF. DNA of the CDR3: TGTGCCACCAGCAGAGGGACTACCTACGAGCAGTACTTC. Combining the CDR3 with reference TRBV15 and TRBJ2-7 gives the whole variable domain DAMVIQNPRYQVTQFGKPVTLSCSQTLNHNVMYWYQQKSSQAPKLLFHYYDKDFNNEADTPDNFQSRRPNTSFCFLDIRSPGLGDTAMYLCATSRGTTYEQYFGPGTRLTVT.

J is TRBJ2-7 and V is TRBV5-4; D possibly corresponds to TRBD2 (5 bases). The V gene's germline CDR1 is SGHNT and CDR2 YYREEE (reference sequence). Trimming took 2 bases from V and 4 from J, leaving 16 bases between them. The CDR3 is 15 amino acids. CDR3: CASSFSRESGYEQYF. The DNA of the CDR3 is TGTGCCAGCAGCTTCAGTAGGGAGTCAGGTTACGAGCAGTACTTC.

J is TRBJ2-5 and V is TRBV6-5; 7 bases are shared with TRBD1. The germline V gene has CDR1 MNHEY and CDR2 SVGAGI. The CDR3 is made up of 15 amino acids. V was clipped by 0 bases and J by 2 bases; unmatched bases: 3. The CDR3 DNA reads as TGTGCCAGCAGTTACTCGGGGACAGCTCAAGAGACCCAGTACTTC. Translating it yields CASSYSGTAQETQYF.

This sequence joins TRBV18 and TRBJ2-1; 12 bases align to TRBD2. Losses at the gene ends were 3 bases for V and 2 bases for J; bases not matched to a gene: 5. Germline V gives CDR1 KGHSH, CDR2 LQKENI. The CDR3 has 17 amino acids. This chain's CDR3 is CASSPETSGGTYNEQFF. The CDR3 nucleotides are TGTGCCAGCTCACCCGAGACTAGCGGGGGAACCTACAATGAGCAGTTCTTC. Looking up the rest from reference TRBV18 and TRBJ2-1 gives the full variable domain: NAGVMQNPRHLVRRRGQEARLRCSPMKGHSHVYWYRQLPEEGLKFMVYLQKENIIDESGMPKERFSAEFPKEGPSILRIQQVVRGDSAAYFCASSPETSGGTYNEQFFGPGTRLTVL.

The chain joins TRBV19 to TRBJ2-7; 8 bases map to TRBD1. Germline lookup yields CDR1 LNHDA and CDR2 SQIVND (reference sequence). V lost 3 bases to trimming and J lost 2 bases; unmatched junction nucleotides: 9. The CDR3 loop spans 16 amino acids. Here the CDR3 reads CASSIAPGTGPYEQYF. The CDR3 nucleotides read TGTGCCAGTAGTATTGCCCCCGGGACAGGACCCTACGAGCAGTACTTC. Supplemented by reference TRBV19 and TRBJ2-7, the full variable domain reads DGGITQSPKYLFRKEGQNVTLSCEQNLNHDAMYWYRQDPGQGLRLIYYSQIVNDFQKGDIAEGYSVSREKKESFPLTVTSAQKNPTAFYLCASSIAPGTGPYEQYFGPGTRLTVT.

V usage is TRBV2 and J usage is TRBJ2-5; D is perhaps TRBD1 (6 bases). Trimming stripped 4 bases from V and 5 bases from J, with 14 bases between. Germline CDR1 reads SNHLY; CDR2 reads FYNNEI. CDR3 length: 14 amino acids. CDR3 region: CASSVTRGGETQYF. CDR3 in DNA: TGTGCCAGCAGTGTAACCAGGGGTGGGGAGACCCAGTACTTC.

The CDR3 spells CASSPEGTSGDTQYF. DNA of the CDR3: TGTGCCAGCTCACCCGAGGGGACTTCTGGAGATACGCAGTATTTT. This chain uses TRBV18 with TRBJ2-3; maybe TRBD2 (6 bases). CDR3 size: 15 residues. The germline gives CDR1 KGHSH, CDR2 LQKENI. Trimming shortened V by 3 bases and J by 5 bases, and 15 bases separated the two germline ends. Full variable domain (remainder filled in from reference TRBV18 and TRBJ2-3): NAGVMQNPRHLVRRRGQEARLRCSPMKGHSHVYWYRQLPEEGLKFMVYLQKENIIDESGMPKERFSAEFPKEGPSILRIQQVVRGDSAAYFCASSPEGTSGDTQYFGPGTRLTVL.

The chain links TRBV7-9 to TRBJ1-4; 7 bases match TRBD1. The CDR3 contains 17 residues. V lost 5 bases, J lost 8 bases, and 17 bases stayed unmatched. In germline, CDR1 is SEHNR, CDR2 FQNEAQ (reference sequence). This CDR3 reads CASSPRGKTGKEEKLFF. The CDR3 DNA reads as TGTGCCAGCAGCCCCCGAGGAAAGACAGGGAAGGAAGAAAAACTGTTTTTT.

This rearrangement joins TRBV7-3 to TRBJ1-1; TRBD1 agrees at 8 bases. After removal of 0 bases from V and 0 bases from J, the junction contained 3 bases not matched to a gene. Germline lookup yields CDR1 SGHTA and CDR2 FQGTGA. The CDR3 has 16 residues. The CDR3 protein is CASSLTGTGLNTEAFF. CDR3 DNA: TGTGCCAGCAGCTTAACAGGGACAGGCTTGAACACTGAAGCTTTCTTT.

This clone was picked up one time. The genes are TRBV7-2 and TRBJ2-7; 8 nucleotides align to TRBD1. This CDR3 comprises 15 residues. V gave up 5 bases and J gave up 2 bases; unmatched junction bases: 8. CDR1 and CDR2 (germline): SGHTA, FQGNSA. The CDR3 loop reads CASSHGQGGPYEQYF. The CDR3 nucleotides are TGTGCCAGCAGCCATGGACAGGGAGGTCCCTACGAGCAGTACTTC. Complete variable domain (other parts from reference TRBV7-2 and TRBJ2-7): GAGVSQSPSNKVTEKGKDVELRCDPISGHTALYWYRQSLGQGLEFLIYFQGNSAPDKSGLPSDRFSAERTGGSVSTLTIQRTQQEDSAVYLCASSHGQGGPYEQYFGPGTRLTVT.